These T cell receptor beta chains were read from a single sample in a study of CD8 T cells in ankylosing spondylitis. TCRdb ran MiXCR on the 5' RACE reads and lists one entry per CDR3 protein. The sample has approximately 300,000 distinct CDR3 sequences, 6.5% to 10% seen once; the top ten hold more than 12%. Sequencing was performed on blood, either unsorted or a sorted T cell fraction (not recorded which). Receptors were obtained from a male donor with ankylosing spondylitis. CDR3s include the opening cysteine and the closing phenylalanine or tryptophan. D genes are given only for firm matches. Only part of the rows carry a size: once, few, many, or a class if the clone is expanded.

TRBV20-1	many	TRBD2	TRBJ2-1	CSARKLAGVIDEQFF	TGCAGTGCTAGAAAGTTAGCGGGAGTGATCGATGAGCAGTTCTTC
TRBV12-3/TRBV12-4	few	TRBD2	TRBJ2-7	CASSLVAGGYEQYF	TGTGCCAGCAGTTTAGTAGCGGGAGGCTACGAGCAGTACTTC
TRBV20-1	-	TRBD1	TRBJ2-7	CSLGQGYEQYF	TGCAGTCTCGGACAGGGCTACGAGCAGTACTTC
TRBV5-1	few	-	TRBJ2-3	CASSSPASSTDTQYF	TGCGCCAGCAGCTCCCCGGCCAGCAGCACAGATACGCAGTATTTT
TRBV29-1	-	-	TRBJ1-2	CSVEGRGGSGGGYTF	TGCAGCGTTGAAGGCCGGGGGGGGAGCGGAGGTGGCTACACCTTC
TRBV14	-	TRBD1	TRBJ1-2	CASSQGPDRDNYGYTF	TGTGCCAGCAGCCAAGGTCCCGACAGGGACAACTATGGCTACACCTTC
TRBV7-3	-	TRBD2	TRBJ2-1	CASSQAGLGSYNEQFF	TGTGCCAGCAGCCAGGCGGGACTAGGGTCCTACAATGAGCAGTTCTTC
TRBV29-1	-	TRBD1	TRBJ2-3	CSVVQGNTDTQYF	TGCAGCGTTGTACAGGGGAACACAGATACGCAGTATTTT
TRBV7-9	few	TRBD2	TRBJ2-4	CASIPGLAGDAKNIQYF	TGTGCCAGCATCCCGGGACTAGCGGGAGATGCCAAAAACATTCAGTACTTC
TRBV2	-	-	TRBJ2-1	CASSEDGLGYNEQFF	TGTGCCAGCAGTGAAGACGGCCTAGGCTACAATGAGCAGTTCTTC
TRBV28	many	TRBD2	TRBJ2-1	CATKEAGEGEQFF	TGTGCCACCAAAGAGGCGGGAGAGGGTGAGCAGTTCTTC
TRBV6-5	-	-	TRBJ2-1	CASSYISVPYNEQFF	TGTGCCAGCAGCTACATTAGCGTTCCCTACAATGAGCAGTTCTTC
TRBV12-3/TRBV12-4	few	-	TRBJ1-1	CASQPRDSRTEAFF	TGTGCCAGCCAACCCCGGGACTCGAGGACTGAAGCTTTCTTT
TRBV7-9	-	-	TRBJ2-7	CASSPRVWYEQYF	TGTGCCAGCAGCCCCAGGGTTTGGTACGAGCAGTACTTC
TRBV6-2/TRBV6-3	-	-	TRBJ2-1	CASSGAVISTYNEQFF	TGTGCCAGCAGTGGTGCGGTGATCAGTACCTACAATGAGCAGTTCTTC
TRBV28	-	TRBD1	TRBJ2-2	CASSPPGQSGELFF	TGTGCCAGCAGTCCCCCGGGACAGTCCGGGGAGCTGTTTTTT
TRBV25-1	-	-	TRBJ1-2	CASTGLINYGYTF	TGTGCCAGCACAGGACTGATTAACTATGGCTACACCTTC
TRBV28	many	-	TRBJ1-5	CAIQWARYSNQPQHF	TGTGCCATACAGTGGGCACGTTATAGCAATCAGCCCCAGCATTTT
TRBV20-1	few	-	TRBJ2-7	CSAHLRGGVWTEQYF	TGCAGTGCACACCTCCGGGGCGGGGTCTGGACCGAGCAGTACTTC
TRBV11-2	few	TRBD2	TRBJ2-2	CASSLPLLAGGIKNTGELFF	TGTGCCAGCAGCTTACCATTGCTGGCGGGAGGTATCAAGAACACCGGGGAGCTGTTTTTT
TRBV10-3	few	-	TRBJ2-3	CAISESFSDTDTQYF	TGTGCCATCAGTGAGTCGTTTAGCGACACAGATACGCAGTATTTT
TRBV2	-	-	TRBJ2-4	CASSEDFSGYGFKNIQYF	TGTGCCAGCAGTGAAGATTTCTCGGGGTACGGCTTCAAAAACATTCAGTACTTC
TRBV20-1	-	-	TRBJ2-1	CSARNFGASGYNEQFF	TGCAGTGCTAGAAATTTTGGGGCAAGCGGGTACAATGAGCAGTTCTTC
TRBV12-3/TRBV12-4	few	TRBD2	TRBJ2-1	CASSLGGLAGSSYNEQFF	TGTGCCAGCAGTTTAGGGGGACTAGCGGGAAGCTCCTACAATGAGCAGTTCTTC
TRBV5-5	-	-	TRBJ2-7	CASSSWGGLNEQYF	TGTGCCAGCAGCTCGTGGGGGGGCCTCAACGAGCAGTACTTC
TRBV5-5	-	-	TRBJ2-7	CASSLSTATYEQYF	TGTGCCAGCAGCTTGAGTACAGCGACCTACGAGCAGTACTTC
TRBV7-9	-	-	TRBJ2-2	CASRATLEGANTGELFF	TGTGCCAGCCGGGCCACTTTAGAGGGAGCGAACACCGGGGAGCTGTTTTTT
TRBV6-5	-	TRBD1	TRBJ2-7	CASSYTWGQTYEQYF	TGTGCCAGCAGTTACACTTGGGGACAGACCTACGAGCAGTACTTC
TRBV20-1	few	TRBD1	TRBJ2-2	CSASTGGYGELFF	TGCAGTGCTAGTACAGGGGGCTACGGGGAGCTGTTTTTT
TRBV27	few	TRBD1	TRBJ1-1	CASSLQGARGMNTEAFF	TGTGCCAGCAGTTTACAGGGGGCGAGGGGAATGAACACTGAAGCTTTCTTT
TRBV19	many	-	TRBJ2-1	CASSTSSYNEQFF	TGTGCCAGTAGTACCAGCTCCTACAATGAGCAGTTCTTC
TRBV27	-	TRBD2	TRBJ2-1	CASRESSGTNCF	TGTGCCAGCAGGGAGTCCTCCGGGACTAATTGCTTC
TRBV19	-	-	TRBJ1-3	CASGITAGTNTIYF	TGTGCCAGTGGTATAACGGCAGGGACAAACACCATATATTTT
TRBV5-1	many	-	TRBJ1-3	CASSPAVSGNTIYF	TGCGCCAGCAGCCCGGCGGTCTCTGGAAACACCATATATTTT
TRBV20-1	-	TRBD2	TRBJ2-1	CSARDSGLAAYNEQFF	TGCAGTGCTAGAGATTCGGGACTAGCGGCATACAATGAGCAGTTCTTC
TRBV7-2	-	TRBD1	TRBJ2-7	CASSRQQGAGYEQYF	TGTGCCAGCAGCAGACAACAGGGGGCGGGGTACGAGCAGTACTTC
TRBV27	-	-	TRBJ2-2	CASSLISLSVNTGELFF	TGTGCCAGCAGTTTAATATCTTTGTCGGTGAACACCGGGGAGCTGTTTTTT
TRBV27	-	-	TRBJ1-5	CASRMYSNQPQHF	TGTGCCAGCCGAATGTATAGCAATCAGCCCCAGCATTTT
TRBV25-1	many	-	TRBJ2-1	CASSERADNEQFF	TGTGCCAGCAGTGAGAGGGCAGACAATGAGCAGTTCTTC
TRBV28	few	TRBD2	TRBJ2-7	CASSAPGLAGYEQYF	TGTGCCAGCAGTGCACCGGGACTAGCGGGCTACGAGCAGTACTTC
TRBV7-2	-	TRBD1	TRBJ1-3	CASSLVGTAFSGNTIYF	TGTGCCAGCAGCTTAGTCGGGACAGCGTTCTCTGGAAACACCATATATTTT
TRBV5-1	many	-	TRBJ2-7	CASSLAGQLYEQYF	TGCGCCAGCAGCTTGGCCGGACAGTTGTACGAGCAGTACTTC
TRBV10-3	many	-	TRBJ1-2	CAISEQTGSLPGYTF	TGTGCCATCAGTGAGCAGACGGGCTCATTGCCTGGCTACACCTTC
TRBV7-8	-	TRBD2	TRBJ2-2	CASSLVAGGSTGELFF	TGTGCCAGCAGCTTAGTCGCCGGCGGGAGCACCGGGGAGCTGTTTTTT
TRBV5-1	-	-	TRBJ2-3	CASSLVMSGDTQYF	TGCGCCAGCAGCTTGGTTATGTCTGGGGATACGCAGTATTTT